This T cell receptor beta chain was sequenced in a study of T cells after yellow fever vaccination. Study summary: Preparing low-cell-number fractions relied on SMART-Seq v4 Ultra Low Input. The study's findings and limits: A limited proportion of clonotypes was detected within both the CD4 and CD8 compartments. The booster saw the reappearance of most primary-vaccination clones (around 96% CD4, 80% to 90% CD8).

For TCR, cDNA came from 5'RACE template switching, which added a universal primer site and UMIs. TCRdb re-called the 5' RACE reads through MiXCR, storing one row per CDR3 protein. The profile covers approximately 610,000 distinct CDR3 sequences, with 17% appearing a single time and 15% to 20% taken by the ten largest. In regard to this clonotype: Its cognate antigen is unknown.

Trimming left V 4 bases short and J 3 bases short, with 11 bases between. This CDR3 has 15 residues. In germline, CDR1 is SGDLS, CDR2 YYNGEE. The receptor comes from a man aged 18 to 29 who received the YFV17D yellow fever vaccine. The sequences come from PBMCs, collected 5 days after the first yellow fever vaccination. The chain is built from TRBV9 and TRBJ1-6; no definite D call. CDR3 in amino acids: CASSFDPGYNSPLHF. DNA of the CDR3: TGTGCCAGCAGCTTCGATCCGGGCTATAATTCACCCCTCCACTTT.